This paragraph reports one T cell receptor (beta chain). What it binds is unknown. Trimming took 1 base from V and 3 from J; bases not matched to a gene: 3. CDR3 length: 16 residues. Per germline, CDR1 SGHAT and CDR2 FQNNGV. The Oncomine TCR Beta short-read assay sequenced DNA from cultured CD4+ T cells. CD4+ T cells were cultured, and genomic DNA was extracted from them. MiXCR was run by TCRdb on the PCR reads, yielding one entry per CDR3 protein. The sample lists more than 12,000 distinct CDR3 sequences, 65% to 80% occurring once. The source of the sample is a study of vaccination and CD4 T cells after COVID-19. Treatment of the sample: roughly ten-day PBMC culture with coronavirus spike peptide pools or control peptides (ViraFEST assay). ViraFEST relied on peptide pools to expand antigen-specific T cells; the TCRs were sequenced afterward. Findings and caveats of the study: Although the median of SARS-CoV-2-reactive clonotypes rose from about 20 to 38, the change was not significant.

The clonotype comes from a human donor who had recovered from COVID-19. V and J are TRBV11-2 and TRBJ1-6; 7 positions agree with TRBD1. What was sequenced was CD4+ T cells from blood, cultured in vitro. The CDR3 spells CASSLGDSVYNSPLHF. The CDR3 DNA reads as TGTGCCAGCAGCTTAGGGGACAGCGTCTATAATTCACCCCTCCACTTT.